These 24 T cell receptor beta chains were all obtained from the same sample, sequenced in a study of cytomegalovirus exposure and HLA in healthy donors. The primer mix had 60 Vbeta and 13 Jbeta primers. Assay used: immunoSEQ multiplex PCR; TCRdb lists only in-frame clones, some missing. The sample lists about 140,000 clones, roughly 80% occurring once. Sequenced: PBMCs. All receptors derive from a man aged 40-49 years in good health and CMV-seropositive.

This clone was detected only a few times. V gene TRBV9 combines with J gene TRBJ2-5; 8 nucleotides line up with TRBD1. The J call may be wrong; the DNA end is better matched by TRBJ2-7. The CDR3 totals 14 residues. Germline-derived CDR1 and CDR2 are SGDLS and YYNGEE. The CDR3 region is CASSVGTGKYEQYF. The CDR3 DNA is TGTGCCAGCAGCGTAGGGACAGGGAAATACGAGCAGTACTTC.

This clone was seen just once. The chain employs TRBV4-3 and TRBJ2-7, with 7 positions matching TRBD2. Germline trimming cut 0 bases from V and 3 bases from J; bases unmatched to any gene: 8. CDR1 and CDR2 (germline): LGHNA, YSLEER. This CDR3 has 16 residues. CDR3: CASSQEARGTIYEQYF. The CDR3 DNA sequence: TGCGCCAGCAGCCAAGAAGCTAGAGGGACTATCTACGAGCAGTACTTC.

The chain couples TRBV6-5 to TRBJ1-2; maybe TRBD1 (5 bases). The length of the CDR3 is 13 residues. V dropped 7 bases and J dropped 2 bases, with 11 bases sitting between them. From germline, CDR1 is MNHEY and CDR2 SVGAGI. CDR3 region: CASKPGHNYGYTF. In DNA form, the CDR3 reads TGTGCCAGCAAGCCCGGACACAACTATGGCTACACCTTC.

V usage is TRBV30 and J usage is TRBJ1-5, with D possibly being TRBD1 (5 bases). In germline, CDR1 is GTSNPN, CDR2 SVGIG (reference sequence). Trimming took off 6 bases at V and 2 bases at J, with 14 bases between the two ends. The CDR3 loop spans 14 amino acids. CDR3 in amino acids: CACNPGYGNQPQHF. In DNA form, the CDR3 reads TGTGCCTGCAACCCAGGGTACGGCAATCAGCCCCAGCATTTT.

The chain couples TRBV7-9 to TRBJ2-3, with D maybe TRBD2 (6 bases). V was clipped by 1 base and J by 1 base, with 9 bases between them. In germline, CDR1 is SEHNR, CDR2 FQNEAQ (reference sequence). CDR3 length: 15 residues. CDR3 loop: CASSLVVAGTDTQYF. CDR3 DNA sequence: TGTGCCAGCAGCTTAGTGGTAGCGGGCACAGATACGCAGTATTTT.

The V gene is TRBV2, the J gene TRBJ1-1, with unresolved D. In germline, CDR1 is SNHLY, CDR2 FYNNEI. The CDR3 is 14 amino acids. The ends were cut back, 3 bases at V and 0 bases at J, with 8 bases in the middle. The chain's CDR3 is CASSDGLMNTEAFF. The CDR3 bases are TGTGCCAGCAGTGACGGACTCATGAACACTGAAGCTTTCTTT.

Concerning this clone itself: A read error may produce the germline difference seen at one junction end. The chain couples TRBV19 to TRBJ1-5; D not resolved. The CDR3 sequence is 13 residues long. CDR1 is LNHDA, CDR2 SQIVND, per germline (reference sequence). The CDR3 DNA sequence: TGCGCACAGATAAGTGATAGCAATCAGCCCCAGCATTTT. Translation gives CAQISDSNQPQHF.

The chain uses TRBV2 and TRBJ2-3, with TRBD1 identical over 9 bases. V lost 3 bases, J lost 6 bases, and 7 bases stayed unmatched. Germline loops: CDR1 SNHLY, CDR2 FYNNEI. The CDR3 has 15 residues. The CDR3: CASSEGTGRIDTQYF. The DNA for the CDR3 is TGTGCCAGCAGTGAGGGGACAGGGCGTATCGATACGCAGTATTTT.

In its sample, this clone was seen once. DNA for the CDR3: TGTGCCAGCAGCTTAGAGGGGCGCTGGGAGCAGTACTTC. It encodes CASSLEGRWEQYF. The genes are TRBV7-6 and TRBJ2-7, with D perhaps matching TRBD1 (5 bases). Germline CDR1 reads SGHVS; CDR2 reads FNYEAQ. The V end lost 1 base, the J end lost 7 bases, and 11 bases lay between the germline ends. The CDR3 runs 13 residues. The full variable domain, completed using reference TRBV7-6 and TRBJ2-7, is GAGVSQSPRYKVTKRGQDVALRCDPISGHVSLYWYRQALGQGPEFLTYFNYEAQQDKSGLPNDRFSAERPEGSISTLTIQRTEQRDSAMYRCASSLEGRWEQYFGPGTRLTVT.

The CDR3 spells CASSSGTEKETQYF. Written as DNA, the CDR3 is TGTGCCAGCAGCTCCGGGACAGAGAAAGAGACCCAGTACTTC. J is TRBJ2-5 and V is TRBV5-4; 7 bases fit TRBD1. The length of the CDR3 is 14 residues. V lost 3 bases to trimming and J lost 3 bases; unmatched junction nucleotides: 5. CDR1 and CDR2 (germline): SGHNT, YYREEE (reference sequence).

The rearrangement joins TRBV19 to TRBJ1-1, with 8 bases aligning to TRBD1. The V and J ends lost 9 bases and 0 bases, in that order; junction bases with no gene match: 12. CDR3 length equals 16 residues. CDR1 is LNHDA and CDR2 is SQIVND in the germline V gene (reference sequence). CDR3 amino acids: CASLSGQDTLNTEAFF. Written as DNA, the CDR3 is TGTGCCAGCCTCTCGGGACAGGATACCTTGAACACTGAAGCTTTCTTT.

J is TRBJ2-3 and V is TRBV19, with 10 bases lining up with TRBD1. Germline CDR1 is LNHDA and CDR2 is SQIVND (reference sequence). J was trimmed by 5 bases and V by 6 bases; bases with no gene match: 5. The CDR3 runs to 14 residues. CDR3 region: CASSPGTGVDTQYF. The DNA of the CDR3 is TGTGCCAGTAGCCCCGGGACAGGGGTAGATACGCAGTATTTT.

The chain combines TRBV18 with TRBJ1-1; D not resolved. This CDR3 spans 17 amino acids. Deletions cut 3 bases from V and 1 base from J, with 18 bases between. Germline CDR1 KGHSH, CDR2 LQKENI. The CDR3 sequence is CASSPLASLAGNTEAFF. The CDR3 nucleotides are TGTGCCAGCTCACCCCTGGCTTCGCTTGCTGGGAACACTGAAGCTTTCTTT. Combining the CDR3 with reference TRBV18 and TRBJ1-1 gives the whole variable domain NAGVMQNPRHLVRRRGQEARLRCSPMKGHSHVYWYRQLPEEGLKFMVYLQKENIIDESGMPKERFSAEFPKEGPSILRIQQVVRGDSAAYFCASSPLASLAGNTEAFFGQGTRLTVV.

The chain couples TRBV9 to TRBJ2-1; 12 bases agree with TRBD2. The CDR3 sequence is 16 residues long. V lost 0 bases to trimming and J lost 7 bases; unmatched junction nucleotides: 5. Germline V gene sequence: CDR1 SGDLS, CDR2 YYNGEE. DNA of the CDR3: TGTGCCAGCAGCGTAGGCGCTAGCGGGAGGGGGAATGAGCAGTTCTTC. Its protein product is CASSVGASGRGNEQFF.

This clone turned up a few times. The genes are TRBV6-5 and TRBJ1-1; D remains unclear. Trimming removed 0 bases from V and 4 bases from J, with 6 bases in between. The V gene's germline CDR1 is MNHEY and CDR2 SVGAGI. CDR3 size: 13 residues. DNA for the CDR3: TGTGCCAGCAGTTACTCTGGGAGCACTGAAGCTTTCTTT. Translation gives CASSYSGSTEAFF.

This clone appeared a single time. The chain recombines TRBV7-8 with TRBJ2-6, with TRBD1 identical over 7 bases. CDR3 length: 17 amino acids. CDR1 SGHVS and CDR2 FQNEAQ come from the germline V gene. The V and J ends lost 4 bases and 0 bases, in that order; junction bases with no gene match: 6. The CDR3: CASSSRTGFSGANVLTF. DNA of the CDR3: TGTGCCAGCAGCTCCCGGACAGGTTTCTCTGGGGCCAACGTCCTGACTTTC.

The chain combines TRBV7-9 with TRBJ1-1, with TRBD1 as a possible D gene (5 bases). Germline V CDR1 and CDR2: SEHNR, FQNEAQ (reference sequence). The CDR3 runs 14 residues. Trimming cost V 2 bases and J 5 bases, with 12 bases left between them. CDR3 loop: CASSLNQGRTEAFF. The CDR3 coding sequence is TGTGCCAGCAGCTTAAACCAGGGTAGGACTGAAGCTTTCTTT.

The rearrangement joins TRBV25-1 to TRBJ2-7; perhaps TRBD1 as D (6 bases). In germline, CDR1 is MGHDK, CDR2 SYGVNS. The CDR3 contains 14 residues. V was pared by 5 bases and J by 5 bases, with 16 bases between. The CDR3 DNA sequence: TGTGCCAGCAGTATAAATCTGGGGGCTCACGAGCAGTACTTC. This encodes CASSINLGAHEQYF.

The chain joins TRBV14 to TRBJ1-1; possible D gene TRBD1, 5 bases. CDR3 size: 16 residues. Germline loops: CDR1 SGHDN, CDR2 FVKESK. Trimming took off 0 bases at V and 1 base at J, with 12 bases between the two ends. The CDR3 reads CASSQDWRGANTEAFF. The CDR3 DNA reads as TGTGCCAGCAGCCAAGACTGGCGGGGCGCGAACACTGAAGCTTTCTTT.

The chain uses TRBV18 and TRBJ2-2; D gene uncertain. This CDR3 comprises 14 residues. Germline CDR1 reads KGHSH; CDR2 reads LQKENI. V was pared by 2 bases and J by 0 bases, with 4 bases between. CDR3 DNA sequence: TGTGCCAGCTCACCAACTTCGAACACCGGGGAGCTGTTTTTT. Its translation: CASSPTSNTGELFF.

The chain combines TRBV7-9 with TRBJ1-2; the match to TRBD1 covers 10 bases. Germline-derived CDR1 and CDR2 are SEHNR and FQNEAQ (reference sequence). This CDR3 is built from 18 residues. V lost 3 bases, J lost 7 bases, and 17 bases stayed unmatched. The CDR3 sequence is CASSLLRISDRGQGGYTF. The CDR3 nucleotides read TGTGCCAGCAGCTTGCTTCGGATTTCCGACAGGGGGCAGGGTGGCTACACCTTC.

This chain uses TRBV6-5 with TRBJ1-1; the D is unclear. Germline V lookup: CDR1 MNHEY, CDR2 SVGAGI. The ends were cut back, 7 bases at V and 5 bases at J, with 20 bases in the middle. The CDR3 is made up of 15 amino acids. This chain's CDR3 is CASTQFLGARTEAFF. The CDR3 DNA reads as TGTGCCAGCACCCAATTCCTGGGAGCACGGACTGAAGCTTTCTTT.

The chain carries TRBV27 and TRBJ2-1; D unclear. Looked up from germline, CDR1 is MNHEY and CDR2 is SMNVEV (reference sequence). This CDR3 is built from 12 residues. V was pared by 6 bases and J by 6 bases, with 9 bases between. In nucleotides, the CDR3 is TGTGCCAGCAGCCGACTGGGCAATGAGCAGTTCTTC. This codes for CASSRLGNEQFF.

The chain couples TRBV5-1 to TRBJ2-7; possible D gene TRBD2, 5 bases. Germline V gene data show CDR1 as SGHRS and CDR2 as YFSETQ. Deletions cut 4 bases from V and 1 base from J, with 12 bases between. The CDR3 runs to 14 residues. In DNA form, the CDR3 reads TGCGCCAGCAGCCCAGGAGGTAGTTCCTACGAGCAGTACTTC. Translation gives CASSPGGSSYEQYF.